This record concerns one T cell receptor beta chain sequence. The entry originates in a study of T cell changes during pregnancy in multiple sclerosis. Repertoires were generated with immunoSEQ multiplex PCR, while TCRdb's copy carries only in-frame clones and drops some. Of 50,000 to 60,000 clones in the sample, under 95% were seen once. Trimming left V 0 bases short and J 2 bases short, with 11 bases between. CDR3 length: 15 residues. Looked up from germline, CDR1 is LGHNT and CDR2 is FRNRAP. The specimen comprised peripheral blood, sampled after pregnancy. The TCR comes from a female donor in good health, enrolled as a control in a pregnancy study. The rearrangement uses TRBV12-5 and TRBJ2-7; D ambiguous. As DNA, the CDR3 is TGTGCTAGTGGTTTGGTACTGGGCAGAACCTACGAGCAGTACTTC. Protein sequence: CASGLVLGRTYEQYF.